Shown below are 18 T cell receptor beta chains from a single sample sequenced in a study of identical twins. TCRdb re-called the 5' RACE reads with MiXCR, one entry per CDR3 protein. The data show approximately 210,000 distinct CDR3 sequences, less than 10% seen once. The sequenced sample was memory (CD45RO+) T cells sorted from blood. These receptors all stem from a woman aged 18-30 years in good health.

This clonotype was observed at least ten times. J is TRBJ2-1 and V is TRBV5-5; D gene uncertain. The CDR3 totals 12 residues. Trimming removed 4 bases at V and 12 bases at J, with 14 bases between. Germline V gene lookup returns CDR1 SGHKS and CDR2 YYEKEE (reference sequence). The DNA for the CDR3 is TGTGCCAGCAGCGAACCTCTTGGGATGCAGTTCTTC. This gives the protein CASSEPLGMQFF.

This clonotype was picked up a small number of times. The chain carries TRBV6-1 and TRBJ2-1; D may be TRBD1 or TRBD2 (5 bases each). The CDR3 length is 14 residues. Germline lookup yields CDR1 MNHNS and CDR2 SASEGT. Trimming stripped 6 bases from V and 4 bases from J, with 13 bases between. CDR3 loop: CASRRGASYNEQFF. Here the CDR3 DNA reads TGTGCCAGCAGAAGAGGGGCGTCGTACAATGAGCAGTTCTTC.

The chain recombines TRBV6-1 with TRBJ1-2, with TRBD1 identical over 10 bases. CDR1 and CDR2 from the germline V gene are MNHNS and SASEGT. V was pared by 4 bases and J by 6 bases, with 5 bases of the junction left unmatched. The CDR3 extends over 14 amino acids. Here the CDR3 DNA reads TGTGCCAGCAGTGTGGGGACAGGGGCGGATGGCTACACCTTC. It is translated as CASSVGTGADGYTF.

There are a few counts of this clonotype. The gene calls are TRBV7-9 and TRBJ1-1; D is perhaps TRBD1 (6 bases). V lost 3 bases and J 5 bases, leaving 16 bases between the germline ends. This CDR3 has 15 residues. Germline V gene lookup returns CDR1 SEHNR and CDR2 FQNEAQ (reference sequence). CDR3 sequence: CASSFGTPRTTEAFF. CDR3 bases: TGTGCCAGCAGCTTTGGGACACCTAGAACAACTGAAGCTTTCTTT.

Many counts were recorded for this clonotype. DNA of the CDR3: TGTGCCAGCAGTTACTTGTCCCTCGGGGATACGCAGTATTTT. Translated: CASSYLSLGDTQYF. The genes are TRBV6-5 and TRBJ2-3; D is unresolved. Looked up from germline, CDR1 is MNHEY and CDR2 is SVGAGI. V lost 1 base, J lost 6 bases, and 11 bases lay in between. The CDR3 totals 14 residues.

This clonotype was detected ten times or more. The V call is TRBV6-2 or TRBV6-3, the J call TRBJ2-1, with D possibly TRBD1 on 6 matching bases. The CDR3 length is 15 residues. Trimming took 6 bases from V and 1 from J, leaving 13 bases between them. Germline values: CDR1 MNHEY, CDR2 SVGEGT. This CDR3 reads CASSQGSPSYNEQFF. CDR3 DNA: TGTGCCAGCAGCCAGGGGTCCCCTTCCTACAATGAGCAGTTCTTC.

This clonotype was recorded at least ten times. The chain recombines TRBV20-1 with TRBJ2-5; D not resolved. The length of the CDR3 is 13 residues. Germline assignment: CDR1 DFQATT and CDR2 SNEGSKA (reference sequence). Trimming stripped 3 bases from V and 4 bases from J, with 12 bases between. The CDR3 sequence: CSARRLSTETQYF. CDR3 sequence (DNA): TGCAGTGCTAGGAGACTGAGCACAGAGACCCAGTACTTC.

DNA of the CDR3: TGTGCCACATCTCGGACTAGCTCATCCTCTACGGGGGAGCAGTACTTC. It is translated as CATSRTSSSSTGEQYF. This chain uses TRBV6-1 with TRBJ2-7; TRBD2 agrees at 8 bases. Germline lookup yields CDR1 MNHNS and CDR2 SASEGT. CDR3 size: 16 residues. V dropped 10 bases and J dropped 7; count of bases not matched to a gene: 21.

This clonotype was counted a few times. The V gene is TRBV15, the J gene TRBJ2-5; D uncertain. Trimming took 1 base from V and 5 from J, leaving 11 bases between them. This CDR3 has 14 residues. Germline CDR1 reads LNHNV; CDR2 reads YYDKDF (reference sequence). The CDR3 here is CATSRASHGETQYF. CDR3 DNA: TGTGCCACCAGCAGAGCTTCCCACGGGGAGACCCAGTACTTC.

In this sample, this clonotype turned up a few times. The rearrangement joins TRBV3-1 to TRBJ2-7, with 7 bases matching TRBD1. V gave up 2 bases and J gave up 3 bases; unmatched junction bases: 10. Germline V gene lookup returns CDR1 LGHDT and CDR2 YNNKEL (reference sequence). The CDR3 loop spans 16 amino acids. The chain's CDR3 is CASSQPDRVEFYEQYF. CDR3 in DNA: TGTGCCAGCAGCCAACCAGACAGGGTAGAGTTCTACGAGCAGTACTTC.

The chain has TRBV20-1 and TRBJ2-1; tentative D call: TRBD2 (5 bases). Trimming took off 5 bases at V and 0 bases at J, with 14 bases between the two ends. This CDR3 is 15 amino acids long. Germline assignment: CDR1 DFQATT and CDR2 SNEGSKA (reference sequence). The CDR3 is CSALPEAVSYNEQFF. The CDR3 DNA is TGCAGTGCTCTTCCTGAAGCGGTCTCCTACAATGAGCAGTTCTTC.

At least ten counts were recorded for this clonotype. V is TRBV7-2 and J is TRBJ1-1; the D is unclear. This CDR3 comprises 13 residues. The germline V and J ends were trimmed by 1 base and 4 bases, with 7 bases remaining between them. Germline lookup yields CDR1 SGHTA and CDR2 FQGNSA. The CDR3 nucleotides read TGTGCCAGCAGCTTAGAGGGAAGCACTGAAGCTTTCTTT. Translating gives CASSLEGSTEAFF.

This clonotype has a handful of counts. This chain joins TRBV7-9 and TRBJ1-1, with 9 bases lining up with TRBD1. Germline loops: CDR1 SEHNR, CDR2 FQNEAQ (reference sequence). This CDR3 contains 12 residues. Trimming cost V 6 bases and J 10 bases; bases outside gene matches: 6. The CDR3 bases are TGTGCCAGCAGTTACAGGGGGCTCGGAGCTTTCTTT. Translation: CASSYRGLGAFF.

This clonotype has just a few counts. This rearrangement joins TRBV12-3 or TRBV12-4 to TRBJ2-2; 7 bases map to TRBD2. V shed 6 bases, J shed 2 bases, and the junction held 6 bases outside the gene matches. There are 15 residues in the CDR3. The CDR3 loop reads CASSGDYRNTGELFF. The CDR3 DNA is TGTGCCAGCAGCGGGGACTACAGAAACACCGGGGAGCTGTTTTTT.

This clonotype has at least ten counts. DNA of the CDR3: TGTGCCAGCAGTTTAACGGTCAGGGATCCGTTCTTC. Translating gives CASSLTVRDPFF. The rearrangement joins TRBV12-3 or TRBV12-4 to TRBJ2-1; D possibly corresponds to TRBD1 (5 bases). This CDR3 spans 12 amino acids. V dropped 2 bases and J dropped 15 bases, with 14 bases sitting between them.

The gene calls are TRBV20-1 and TRBJ1-1; D not resolved. The germline gives CDR1 DFQATT, CDR2 SNEGSKA (reference sequence). Trimming stripped 3 bases from V and 7 bases from J, with 15 bases between. CDR3 length equals 13 residues. The CDR3 sequence is CSASRGVDHEAFF. CDR3 DNA: TGCAGTGCTAGCCGCGGAGTTGATCATGAAGCTTTCTTT.

The rearrangement joins TRBV10-3 to TRBJ2-3; 11 bases match TRBD2. Per the germline V gene, CDR1 is ENHRY and CDR2 is SYGVKD. The CDR3 runs 14 residues. V trimming: 6 bases; J trimming: 3 bases; junction bases outside the gene matches: 2. The DNA for the CDR3 is TGTGCCATCAGGCTAGCGGGGGGAACAGATACGCAGTATTTT. This translates into CAIRLAGGTDTQYF.

CDR3 sequence (DNA): TGCGCCAGCAGCCTAGACAGGGCCCACGGGAGATCACCCCTCCACTTT. Protein product: CASSLDRAHGRSPLHF. The rearrangement joins TRBV4-3 to TRBJ1-6, with TRBD1 identical over 7 bases. CDR3 size: 16 residues. The ends lost 4 bases at V and 10 bases at J; junction bases unmatched: 13. Germline CDR1 is LGHNA and CDR2 is YSLEER.